This TCR beta chain was documented in a study of T-cell memory formation after mild COVID-19. Overall study findings and caveats: Pre-infection memory showed some responding clones, and this suggested that cross-reactive memory joined.

The CDR3 length is 12 residues. Germline V gene lookup returns CDR1 SGHTA and CDR2 FQGNSA. V dropped 2 bases and J dropped 10 bases, with 6 bases sitting between them. Ten or more counts support this clonotype. Its antigen is unknown. 5'RACE with constant-segment primers built TCRalpha and TCRbeta cDNA libraries with UMIs. TCRdb ran MiXCR on the 5' RACE reads and lists one entry per CDR3 protein. The table lists about 270,000 distinct CDR3 sequences, 15% to 19% of them singletons. The sample taken for sequencing was PBMCs or a T cell subset sorted from them (not recorded which). The TCR sequence derives from an adult woman who had mild COVID-19 (a few samples of this study predate the infection). Cell type and time point are not known. V is TRBV7-2 and J is TRBJ1-6; D is unclear. The CDR3 DNA is TGTGCCAGCAGCTTAATGAACTCACCCCTCCACTTT. Translation gives CASSLMNSPLHF.